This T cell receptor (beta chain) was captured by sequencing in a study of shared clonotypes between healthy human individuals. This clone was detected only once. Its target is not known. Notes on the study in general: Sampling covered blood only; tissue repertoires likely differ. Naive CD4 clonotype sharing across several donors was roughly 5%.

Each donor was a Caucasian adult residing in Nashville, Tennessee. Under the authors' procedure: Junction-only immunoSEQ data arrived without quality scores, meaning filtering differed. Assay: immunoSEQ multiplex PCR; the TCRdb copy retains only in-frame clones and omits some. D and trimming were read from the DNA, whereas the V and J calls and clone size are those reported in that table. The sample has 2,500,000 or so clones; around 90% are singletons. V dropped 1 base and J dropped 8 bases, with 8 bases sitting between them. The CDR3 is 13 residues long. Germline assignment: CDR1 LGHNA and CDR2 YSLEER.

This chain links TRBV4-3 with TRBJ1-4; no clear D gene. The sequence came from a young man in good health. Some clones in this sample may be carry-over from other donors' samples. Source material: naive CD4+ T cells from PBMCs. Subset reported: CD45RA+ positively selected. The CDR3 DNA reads TGCGCCAGCAGCCAAGTCGCCGGGGAAAAACTGTTTTTT. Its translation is CASSQVAGEKLFF.